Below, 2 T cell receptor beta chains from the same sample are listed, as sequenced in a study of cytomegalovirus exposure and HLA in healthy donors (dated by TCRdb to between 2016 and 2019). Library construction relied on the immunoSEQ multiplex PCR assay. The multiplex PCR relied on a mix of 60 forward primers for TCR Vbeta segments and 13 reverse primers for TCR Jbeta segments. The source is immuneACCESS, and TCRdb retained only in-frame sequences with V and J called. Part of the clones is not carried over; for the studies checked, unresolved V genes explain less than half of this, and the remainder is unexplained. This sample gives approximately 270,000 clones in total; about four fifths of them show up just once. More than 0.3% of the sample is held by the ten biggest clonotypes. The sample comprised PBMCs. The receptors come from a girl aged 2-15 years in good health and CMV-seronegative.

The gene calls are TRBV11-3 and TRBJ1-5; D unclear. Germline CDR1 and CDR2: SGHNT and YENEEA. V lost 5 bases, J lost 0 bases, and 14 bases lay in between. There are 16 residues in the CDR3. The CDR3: CASSRELRYSNQPQHF. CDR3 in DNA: TGTGCCAGCAGCCGAGAACTGAGATATAGCAATCAGCCCCAGCATTTT. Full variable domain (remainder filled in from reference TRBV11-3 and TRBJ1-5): EAGVVQSPRYKIIEKKQPVAFWCNPISGHNTLYWYLQNLGQGPELLIRYENEEAVDDSQLPKDRFSAERLKGVDSTLKIQPAELGDSAVYLCASSRELRYSNQPQHFGDGTRLSIL.

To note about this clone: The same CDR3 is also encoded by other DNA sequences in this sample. The CDR3: CASSFDYSYEQYF. CDR3 in DNA: TGTGCCAGCAGCTTTGACTACTCCTACGAGCAGTACTTC. The chain joins TRBV28 to TRBJ2-7; perhaps TRBD2 as D (5 bases). Germline V gene lookup returns CDR1 MDHEN and CDR2 SYDVKM. This CDR3 is built from 13 residues. V was pared by 6 bases and J by 0 bases, with 9 bases between. Full variable domain (rest looked up from reference TRBV28 and TRBJ2-7): DVKVTQSSRYLVKRTGEKVFLECVQDMDHENMFWYRQDPGLGLRLIYFSYDVKMKEKGDIPEGYSVSREKKERFSLILESASTNQTSMYLCASSFDYSYEQYFGPGTRLTVT.